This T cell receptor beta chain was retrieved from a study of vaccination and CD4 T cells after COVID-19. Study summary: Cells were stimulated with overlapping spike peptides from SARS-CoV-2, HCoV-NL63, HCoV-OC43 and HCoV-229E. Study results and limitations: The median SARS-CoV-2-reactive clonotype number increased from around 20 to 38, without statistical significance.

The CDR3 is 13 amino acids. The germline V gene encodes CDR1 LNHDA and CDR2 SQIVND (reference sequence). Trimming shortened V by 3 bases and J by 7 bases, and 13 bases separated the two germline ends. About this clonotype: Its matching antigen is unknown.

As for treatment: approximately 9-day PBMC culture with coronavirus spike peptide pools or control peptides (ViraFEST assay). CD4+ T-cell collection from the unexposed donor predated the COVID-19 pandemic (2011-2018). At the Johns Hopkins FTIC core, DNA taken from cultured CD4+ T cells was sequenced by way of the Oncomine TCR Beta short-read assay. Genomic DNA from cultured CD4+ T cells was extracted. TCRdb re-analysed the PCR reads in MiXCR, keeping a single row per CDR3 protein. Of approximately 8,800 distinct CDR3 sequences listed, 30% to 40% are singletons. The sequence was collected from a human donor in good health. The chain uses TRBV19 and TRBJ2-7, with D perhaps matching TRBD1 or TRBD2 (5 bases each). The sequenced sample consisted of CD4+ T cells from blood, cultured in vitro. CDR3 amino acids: CASSMGRTLEQYF. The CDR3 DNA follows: TGTGCCAGTAGTATGGGACGGACGCTGGAGCAGTACTTC.